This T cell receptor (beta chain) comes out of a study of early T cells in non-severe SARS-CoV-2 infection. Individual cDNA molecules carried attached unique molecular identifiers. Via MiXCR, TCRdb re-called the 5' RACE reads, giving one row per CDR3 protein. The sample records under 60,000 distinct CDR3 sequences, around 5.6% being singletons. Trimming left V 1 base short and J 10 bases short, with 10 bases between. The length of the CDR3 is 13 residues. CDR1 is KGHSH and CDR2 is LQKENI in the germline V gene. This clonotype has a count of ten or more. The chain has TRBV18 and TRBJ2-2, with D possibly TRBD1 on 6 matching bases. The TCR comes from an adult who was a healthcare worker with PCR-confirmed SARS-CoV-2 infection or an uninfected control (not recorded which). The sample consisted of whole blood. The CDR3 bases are TGTGCCAGCTCACCACTGGGGGCGGCGGAGCTGTTTTTT. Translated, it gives CASSPLGAAELFF.